The rows below give T cell receptor beta chains drawn from one sample of a study of blood T cell repertoires in COVID-19. This table comes from immunoSEQ multiplex PCR, and its TCRdb copy is limited to in-frame clones, with some not included. The repertoire holds about 310,000 clones, with 89% as singletons. The sequencing input was PBMCs or T cells enriched from blood (not recorded which). These receptors were collected from a woman in her 40s who had recovered from COVID-19. Both conserved end residues are part of each CDR3. Fields, in order: clone size, D gene, V gene, J gene, CDR3 DNA, CDR3 protein. The D gene is left open where the match is weak. Expanded clones are given a class, and other clones once, few, many or no size at all.

clone_size: -
d_call: TRBD1
v_call: TRBV18
j_call: TRBJ2-7
cdr3_nt: TGTGCCAGCTCACTTGAGACAGGGAAGGGCGAGCAGTACTTC
cdr3_aa: CASSLETGKGEQYF

clone_size: -
d_call: -
v_call: TRBV7-3
j_call: TRBJ2-7
cdr3_nt: TGTGCCAGCAGCCGACCCTCCGGCGGCGAGCAGTACTTC
cdr3_aa: CASSRPSGGEQYF

clone_size: once
d_call: -
v_call: TRBV7-9
j_call: TRBJ1-2
cdr3_nt: TGTGCCAGCAGCTTAAATGCAGGTCCCAACTATGGCTACACCTTC
cdr3_aa: CASSLNAGPNYGYTF

clone_size: -
d_call: -
v_call: TRBV4-1
j_call: TRBJ2-5
cdr3_nt: TGCGCCAGCAGCCAAGATCTGGGGGGGGCCATCCAAGAGACCCAGTACTTC
cdr3_aa: CASSQDLGGAIQETQYF

clone_size: -
d_call: TRBD1
v_call: TRBV5-5
j_call: TRBJ2-7
cdr3_nt: TGTGCCAGCAGCTTGGTCCCCGGGACAGGGTACTACGAGCAGTACTTC
cdr3_aa: CASSLVPGTGYYEQYF

clone_size: -
d_call: -
v_call: TRBV4-1
j_call: TRBJ2-1
cdr3_nt: TGCGCCAGCAGCCAACTTGGTAGATACAATGAGCAGTTCTTC
cdr3_aa: CASSQLGRYNEQFF

clone_size: -
d_call: -
v_call: TRBV5-4
j_call: TRBJ2-3
cdr3_nt: TGTGCCAGCAGCTTGGCGGGGACAGATACGCAGTATTTT
cdr3_aa: CASSLAGTDTQYF

clone_size: few
d_call: TRBD1
v_call: TRBV9
j_call: TRBJ2-1
cdr3_nt: TGTGCCAGCAGCCCCCGTGACAGGGTTAGCAATGAGCAGTTCTTC
cdr3_aa: CASSPRDRVSNEQFF

clone_size: -
d_call: TRBD1
v_call: TRBV11-2
j_call: TRBJ1-5
cdr3_nt: TGTGCCAGCAGCCGCACAGGGGGGTCAAATCAGCCCCAGCATTTT
cdr3_aa: CASSRTGGSNQPQHF

clone_size: -
d_call: -
v_call: TRBV6-2/TRBV6-3
j_call: TRBJ2-4
cdr3_nt: TGTGCCAGCAGCCTGAGGCAGGGGGGTAGGGACATTCAGTACTTC
cdr3_aa: CASSLRQGGRDIQYF

clone_size: once
d_call: -
v_call: TRBV25-1
j_call: TRBJ2-3
cdr3_nt: TGTGCCAGCGGGGACTCGGTCGCAGATACGCAGTATTTT
cdr3_aa: CASGDSVADTQYF

clone_size: -
d_call: TRBD1
v_call: TRBV7-2
j_call: TRBJ2-6
cdr3_nt: TGTGCCAGCAGCTTAGGGCAGGGGGCTGGGGCCAACGTCCTGACTTTC
cdr3_aa: CASSLGQGAGANVLTF

clone_size: -
d_call: -
v_call: TRBV15
j_call: TRBJ1-2
cdr3_nt: TGTGCCACCAGCGAGGATCTCTTTCGAGGAATCTATGGCTACACCTTC
cdr3_aa: CATSEDLFRGIYGYTF

clone_size: -
d_call: -
v_call: TRBV7-3
j_call: TRBJ1-1
cdr3_nt: TGTGCCAGCAGCGGCCAGGGTTATGGCACTGAAGCTTTCTTT
cdr3_aa: CASSGQGYGTEAFF